This TCR beta chain was observed in a study of cytomegalovirus exposure and HLA in healthy donors. Donors showed nominal health when sampled, although they likely had unrecorded immune exposures. As regards this clone: Its antigen is as yet unknown.

Trimming removed 8 bases from V and 13 bases from J; junction bases left unmatched: 15. Germline V gives CDR1 MNHNS, CDR2 SASEGT. CDR3 size: 14 residues. The PCR had 60 Vbeta and 13 Jbeta primers. Sequencing used immunoSEQ multiplex PCR; TCRdb keeps in-frame clones, though not all of them. Found here are about 150,000 clones, around 84% of them singletons; the top ten hold about 5.6%. Whole-study findings and limits: As a later analysis revealed, the rate of TCR association differed by HLA locus, with DRB1 most and HLA-C fewest. In a later analysis, at a false discovery rate of 0.05, 17,000 or so TCR beta sequences matched HLA alleles.

This rearrangement joins TRBV6-1 to TRBJ1-4, with 8 bases matching TRBD1. Sequenced sample: PBMCs. The TCR sequence derives from a woman aged 40-49 years in good health and CMV-seropositive. The CDR3 DNA reads as TGTGCCAGCGATCAGGGGGCGGGCTTGGGAAGACTGTTTTTT. Its translation is CASDQGAGLGRLFF.